The 27 T cell receptor beta chains in this list originate from one sample, sequenced in a study of cytomegalovirus exposure and HLA in healthy donors. PCR was performed using 60 Vbeta and 13 Jbeta primers. Libraries were prepared by immunoSEQ multiplex PCR; TCRdb keeps only in-frame clonotypes and omits some of them. This sample's table reports 150,000 or so clones. The sample comprised PBMCs. The source is a woman aged 55-69 years in good health and CMV-seronegative.

The genes are TRBV5-1 and TRBJ1-2; D might be TRBD1 (6 bases). CDR3 length equals 14 residues. Between the trimmed V and J ends, which lost 1 base and 7 bases, there was a span of 14 bases. Germline CDR1 reads SGHRS; CDR2 reads YFSETQ. The CDR3 bases are TGCGCCAGCAGCTTGACGGGGGGCAGTTTTGGCTACACCTTC. This codes for CASSLTGGSFGYTF.

The rearrangement uses TRBV6-6 and TRBJ1-1; the match to TRBD1 covers 7 bases. The CDR3 totals 14 residues. V shed 6 bases and J 3 bases; nucleotides not matched to a gene: 7. Looked up from germline, CDR1 is MNHNY and CDR2 is SVGAGI (reference sequence). The CDR3 coding sequence is TGTGCCAGCAGCCAACAGGGGATGTACACTGAAGCTTTCTTT. Amino acid sequence: CASSQQGMYTEAFF.

The chain links TRBV6-1 to TRBJ2-1; D may be TRBD1 (6 bases). V was pared by 3 bases and J by 1 base, with 13 bases between. The CDR3 runs 16 residues. Germline-derived CDR1 and CDR2 are MNHNS and SASEGT. As DNA, the CDR3 is TGTGCCAGCAGTGACCTCAGGGGCCCTTCCTACAATGAGCAGTTCTTC. This sequence encodes CASSDLRGPSYNEQFF.

This chain connects TRBV30 to TRBJ1-4; 7 nucleotides line up with TRBD1. The CDR3 is made up of 15 amino acids. Germline V CDR1 and CDR2: GTSNPN, SVGIG (reference sequence). V lost 0 bases to trimming and J lost 4 bases; unmatched junction nucleotides: 5. This CDR3 is CAWSVQTGSNEKLFF. For the CDR3, the DNA is TGTGCCTGGAGTGTACAGACAGGGAGTAATGAAAAACTGTTTTTT.

V and J are TRBV11-2 and TRBJ1-2, with TRBD1 as a possible D gene (6 bases). V dropped 7 bases and J dropped 8 bases, with 17 bases sitting between them. This CDR3 comprises 13 residues. Germline assignment: CDR1 SGHAT and CDR2 FQNNGV. The CDR3, as DNA: TGTGCCAGCACCGTAGACCGGGACAACGGCTACACCTTC. This sequence encodes CASTVDRDNGYTF.

The chain combines TRBV13 with TRBJ1-2, with TRBD1 matching over 8 bases. The CDR3 contains 15 residues. Trimming at V came to 4 bases and at J to 5 bases, leaving 9 bases not matched to a gene. The germline gives CDR1 PRHDT, CDR2 FYEKMQ (reference sequence). The CDR3 loop reads CASSSMDRAWYGYTF. The CDR3 DNA reads TGTGCCAGCAGCTCCATGGACAGGGCCTGGTATGGCTACACCTTC. The full variable domain, its missing parts supplied by reference TRBV13 and TRBJ1-2, is AAGVIQSPRHLIKEKRETATLKCYPIPRHDTVYWYQQGPGQDPQFLISFYEKMQSDKGSIPDRFSAQQFSDYHSELNMSSLELGDSALYFCASSSMDRAWYGYTFGSGTRLTVV.

V and J are TRBV7-9 and TRBJ2-3; a weak D match, TRBD2 (5 bases). Germline lookup yields CDR1 SEHNR and CDR2 FQNEAQ (reference sequence). Deletions cut 6 bases from V and 10 bases from J, with 17 bases between. CDR3 length: 13 residues. The CDR3 spells CASSPNGGTAQYF. The CDR3 nucleotides read TGTGCCAGCAGTCCAAATGGAGGTACTGCGCAGTATTTT.

V is TRBV5-1 and J is TRBJ2-7; 13 bases line up with TRBD2. Germline loops: CDR1 SGHRS, CDR2 YFSETQ. The CDR3 extends over 16 amino acids. Trimming took 1 base from V and 1 from J; bases not matched to a gene: 2. The CDR3 bases are TGCGCCAGCAGCTTGACTAGCGGGAGGGCTTCCTACGAGCAGTACTTC. As protein: CASSLTSGRASYEQYF.

The rearrangement links TRBV19 to TRBJ2-1, with no clear D. The CDR3 extends over 13 amino acids. Germline lookup yields CDR1 LNHDA and CDR2 SQIVND (reference sequence). Trimming took off 6 bases at V and 3 bases at J, with 9 bases between the two ends. The CDR3 reads CASRRSLYNEQFF. The CDR3 nucleotides read TGTGCCAGTAGACGGTCCCTCTACAATGAGCAGTTCTTC. Combining the CDR3 with reference TRBV19 and TRBJ2-1 gives the whole variable domain DGGITQSPKYLFRKEGQNVTLSCEQNLNHDAMYWYRQDPGQGLRLIYYSQIVNDFQKGDIAEGYSVSREKKESFPLTVTSAQKNPTAFYLCASRRSLYNEQFFGPGTRLTVL.

The chain joins TRBV5-4 to TRBJ2-3; 14 bases align to TRBD2. Germline CDR1 is SGHNT and CDR2 is YYREEE (reference sequence). The CDR3 spans 18 residues. Trimming at V came to 4 bases and at J to 1 base, leaving 8 bases not matched to a gene. The CDR3 sequence is CASSPTSGRGLGTDTQYF. The CDR3 DNA is TGTGCCAGCAGCCCGACTAGCGGGAGGGGGTTAGGCACAGATACGCAGTATTTT.

The chain is built from TRBV13 and TRBJ1-6; D gene ambiguous. CDR1 and CDR2 from the germline V gene are PRHDT and FYEKMQ (reference sequence). CDR3 length equals 15 residues. The V end lost 4 bases, the J end lost 10 bases, and 17 bases lay between the germline ends. CDR3 protein: CASSYAQRSGSPLHF. The CDR3 coding sequence is TGTGCCAGCAGCTACGCCCAGAGATCGGGATCACCCCTCCACTTT.

The genes are TRBV4-3 and TRBJ2-7, with 10 bases that match TRBD1. The CDR3 runs 15 residues. V trimming: 4 bases; J trimming: 6 bases; junction bases outside the gene matches: 9. From germline, CDR1 is LGHNA and CDR2 YSLEER. The CDR3 DNA reads as TGCGCCAGCAGCCCCCGGGACAGGGGACTCGGCGAGCAGTACTTC. Its translation: CASSPRDRGLGEQYF.

The V gene is TRBV6-1, the J gene TRBJ2-7, with 7 nucleotides matching TRBD1. The CDR3 is 15 amino acids. With 8 bases clipped from V and 2 bases from J, the junction kept 12 bases outside the gene matches. Germline V gene lookup returns CDR1 MNHNS and CDR2 SASEGT. The CDR3 here is CASGVTGTATYEQYF. The CDR3 bases are TGTGCCAGCGGTGTCACCGGGACAGCCACCTACGAGCAGTACTTC.

The chain is built from TRBV4-2 and TRBJ1-4; TRBD1 agrees at 7 bases. Germline V lookup: CDR1 LGHNA, CDR2 YNFKEQ. V shed 1 base and J 4 bases; nucleotides not matched to a gene: 6. The CDR3 is 16 amino acids. CDR3 bases: TGTGCCAGCAGCCAAGGTGGTAACAGGGGTAATGAAAAACTGTTTTTT. Its protein is CASSQGGNRGNEKLFF.

CDR3 loop: CASRQGTYEQYF. DNA for the CDR3: TGTGCCAGCAGGCAGGGGACCTACGAGCAGTACTTC. V is TRBV6-5 and J is TRBJ2-7, with D perhaps TRBD1 (6 bases). This CDR3 contains 12 residues. The V end lost 6 bases, the J end lost 2 bases, and 8 bases lay between the germline ends. CDR1 and CDR2 from the germline V gene are MNHEY and SVGAGI.

This rearrangement joins TRBV18 to TRBJ2-7; the match to TRBD1 covers 10 bases. This CDR3 is built from 15 residues. V was pared by 4 bases and J by 5 bases, with 8 bases of the junction left unmatched. The germline V gene encodes CDR1 KGHSH and CDR2 LQKENI. The CDR3 coding sequence is TGTGCCAGCTCACTTTTGGGACAGGGGAAGGACGAGCAGTACTTC. As protein: CASSLLGQGKDEQYF.

This chain uses TRBV10-3 with TRBJ2-1; no definite D call. Germline CDR1 is ENHRY and CDR2 is SYGVKD. V was shortened by 7 bases and J by 3 bases, with 7 bases between the two germline ends. The CDR3 is 12 residues long. CDR3 nucleotide sequence: TGTGCCATCAAGAGGAACTACAATGAGCAGTTCTTC. It yields the protein CAIKRNYNEQFF.

This chain uses TRBV19 with TRBJ2-7; TRBD1 is a possible D gene (5 bases). From germline, CDR1 is LNHDA and CDR2 SQIVND (reference sequence). CDR3 length equals 14 residues. Trimming stripped 5 bases from V and 2 bases from J, with 13 bases between. CDR3 in amino acids: CASSEGHRAYEQYF. Written as DNA, the CDR3 is TGTGCCAGTAGTGAAGGACATAGGGCCTACGAGCAGTACTTC.

CDR3: CASSQTVGQVSVELFF. The CDR3 coding sequence is TGTGCCAGCTCACAGACCGTGGGACAGGTTTCGGTGGAGCTGTTTTTT. The chain is built from TRBV18 and TRBJ2-2; 8 nucleotides line up with TRBD1. The ends lost 4 bases at V and 10 bases at J; junction bases unmatched: 14. Germline CDR1 is KGHSH and CDR2 is LQKENI. The CDR3 runs 16 residues.

The chain employs TRBV6-5 and TRBJ2-5, with D tentatively TRBD2 (5 bases). This CDR3 spans 13 amino acids. Germline V lookup: CDR1 MNHEY, CDR2 SVGAGI. Trimming shortened V by 2 bases and J by 5 bases, and 9 bases separated the two germline ends. CDR3 nucleotide sequence: TGTGCCAGCAGTTACGGAGGTTGGGAGACCCAGTACTTC. Protein product: CASSYGGWETQYF.

The chain has TRBV7-2 and TRBJ2-7; 9 nucleotides agree with TRBD2. V trimming: 2 bases; J trimming: 0 bases; junction bases outside the gene matches: 5. The V gene's germline CDR1 is SGHTA and CDR2 FQGNSA. The length of the CDR3 is 16 residues. CDR3 DNA: TGTGCCAGCAGCTTAAGTAGCGGGGGCCTCTCCTACGAGCAGTACTTC. It encodes CASSLSSGGLSYEQYF.

V gene TRBV5-1 combines with J gene TRBJ1-6; D is perhaps TRBD1 (5 bases). Germline CDR1 and CDR2: SGHRS and YFSETQ. This CDR3 has 14 amino acids. Trimming cost V 4 bases and J 5 bases, with 10 bases left between them. CDR3 sequence reads: CASSEQGDNSPLHF. The CDR3 DNA follows: TGCGCCAGCAGCGAACAAGGGGATAATTCACCCCTCCACTTT.

This chain joins TRBV7-6 and TRBJ2-5; D gene unclear. V was trimmed by 3 bases and J by 5 bases, leaving 7 bases between them. CDR1 is SGHVS, CDR2 FNYEAQ, per germline. The CDR3 totals 12 residues. CDR3 region: CASSFPLETQYF. The CDR3 coding sequence is TGTGCCAGCAGCTTTCCTTTGGAGACCCAGTACTTC.

The rearrangement uses TRBV2 and TRBJ2-1, with TRBD1 as a possible D gene (5 bases). The CDR3 runs to 14 residues. Per the germline V gene, CDR1 is SNHLY and CDR2 is FYNNEI. Trimming left V 5 bases short and J 7 bases short, with 15 bases between. The CDR3 nucleotides read TGTGCCAGCAGTACGGTTGGGCAGGGTAATGAGCAGTTCTTC. Its protein is CASSTVGQGNEQFF.

The chain is built from TRBV7-9 and TRBJ1-1; no reliable D call. CDR1 is SEHNR and CDR2 is FQNEAQ in the germline V gene (reference sequence). The CDR3 sequence is 13 residues long. Trimming stripped 1 base from V and 1 base from J, with 4 bases between. The chain's CDR3 is CASSLVENTEAFF. The CDR3 nucleotides read TGTGCCAGCAGCTTAGTAGAGAACACTGAAGCTTTCTTT.

The V gene is TRBV10-3, the J gene TRBJ2-7, with 7 bases identical to TRBD1. The germline gives CDR1 ENHRY, CDR2 SYGVKD. J lost 0 bases, V lost 10 bases, and 6 bases had no gene match. There are 13 residues in the CDR3. This CDR3 is CATQTGSSYEQYF. In DNA, the CDR3 is TGTGCCACTCAGACAGGGAGCTCCTACGAGCAGTACTTC.

The rearrangement uses TRBV19 and TRBJ2-2; D is undetermined. The CDR3 covers 16 residues. With 2 bases removed from V and 5 bases from J, the gap between germline ends came to 15 bases. Per the germline V gene, CDR1 is LNHDA and CDR2 is SQIVND (reference sequence). In DNA form, the CDR3 reads TGTGCCAGTAGTATATTTCCGGGTCCGAGTACCGGGGAGCTGTTTTTT. Translating gives CASSIFPGPSTGELFF.